A single sample gave rise to the 23 T cell receptor beta chains below, sequenced in a study of T cell responses to AZD1222 COVID-19 vaccine listed by TCRdb under 2021. Reading the label with the study, this specimen's time point is: baseline before first vaccination. The method was the immunoSEQ multiplex PCR assay. Here the immuneACCESS table is served through TCRdb, limited to in-frame sequences with V and J called. Missing clones are a known gap in these copies; in checked studies unresolved V genes cover under half, and the rest lacks a known reason. This sample's table has entries for about 140,000 clones. The ten largest make up 2.2% of the sample. The sequenced sample was peripheral blood. The source is an adult in good health.

The chain links TRBV9 to TRBJ2-2; the match to TRBD1 covers 8 bases. The ends lost 4 bases at V and 7 bases at J; junction bases unmatched: 12. Germline assignment: CDR1 SGDLS and CDR2 YYNGEE. This CDR3 is 16 amino acids long. This CDR3 is CASSNRVTGDGGELFF. CDR3 sequence (DNA): TGTGCCAGCAGCAACCGCGTGACAGGGGATGGCGGGGAGCTGTTTTTT.

The CDR3 DNA reads TGTGCCAGCAGTTACTTCCCAGGGTCCAGCCGTTGGGACAATGAGCAGTTCTTC. It translates to CASSYFPGSSRWDNEQFF. The chain links TRBV6-2 or TRBV6-3 to TRBJ2-1; tentatively, D is TRBD1 (5 bases). V lost 1 base and J 5 bases, leaving 21 bases between the germline ends. This CDR3 has 18 amino acids. CDR1 is MNHEY and CDR2 is SVGEGT in the germline V gene.

The chain uses TRBV4-1 and TRBJ1-1, with no clear D. Trimming shortened V by 0 bases and J by 1 base, and 9 bases separated the two germline ends. Germline V CDR1 and CDR2: MGHRA, YSYEKL. This CDR3 is 15 amino acids long. The DNA for the CDR3 is TGCGCCAGCAGCCAAGATTCGGGGAGGAACACTGAAGCTTTCTTT. Translated: CASSQDSGRNTEAFF.

This chain joins TRBV30 and TRBJ2-1; TRBD1 agrees at 9 bases. CDR1 is GTSNPN, CDR2 SVGIG, per germline (reference sequence). CDR3 length equals 15 residues. V was clipped by 6 bases and J by 0 bases; unmatched bases: 6. This chain's CDR3 is CACQTGGASYNEQFF. The CDR3 nucleotides are TGTGCCTGCCAAACAGGGGGCGCCTCCTACAATGAGCAGTTCTTC.

The chain recombines TRBV5-1 with TRBJ1-1; 9 bases align to TRBD1. Germline V lookup: CDR1 SGHRS, CDR2 YFSETQ. Unmatched junction bases numbered 5, after V lost 2 bases and J lost 0 bases. The CDR3 is made up of 16 amino acids. The CDR3 here is CASSFRTGDLNTEAFF. The CDR3 bases are TGCGCCAGCAGCTTCAGGACAGGGGACTTGAACACTGAAGCTTTCTTT.

The V and J genes are TRBV6-5 and TRBJ1-5; weak D call: TRBD1 (5 bases). The germline CDR1 and CDR2 sequences are MNHEY and SVGAGI. The CDR3 has 15 amino acids. V was shortened by 8 bases and J by 0 bases, with 14 bases between the two germline ends. For the CDR3, the DNA is TGTGCCAGCGGGCAGGGAGGATATAGCAATCAGCCCCAGCATTTT. Protein: CASGQGGYSNQPQHF.

V gene TRBV29-1 combines with J gene TRBJ1-1; 8 bases match TRBD1. The CDR3 has 13 residues. The germline V gene has CDR1 SQVTM and CDR2 ANQGSEA. The trim removed 6 bases at V and 6 bases at J, leaving 9 bases unmatched. CDR3 amino acids: CSVSRGLRAEAFF. In DNA form, the CDR3 reads TGCAGCGTGAGCAGGGGGCTAAGGGCTGAAGCTTTCTTT. The full variable domain, its missing parts supplied by reference TRBV29-1 and TRBJ1-1, is SAVISQKPSRDICQRGTSLTIQCQVDSQVTMMFWYRQQPGQSLTLIATANQGSEATYESGFVIDKFPISRPNLTFSTLTVSNMSPEDSSIYLCSVSRGLRAEAFFGQGTRLTVV.

This rearrangement joins TRBV9 to TRBJ2-7, with TRBD1 matching over 9 bases. This CDR3 is built from 13 residues. Trimming took 0 bases from V and 6 from J; bases not matched to a gene: 1. Germline values: CDR1 SGDLS, CDR2 YYNGEE. The CDR3 DNA follows: TGTGCCAGCAGCGTAGGACAGGGGGGCGAGCAGTACTTC. Amino acids: CASSVGQGGEQYF.

J is TRBJ1-2 and V is TRBV4-1, with 8 bases aligning to TRBD1. There are 16 residues in the CDR3. Germline V CDR1 and CDR2: MGHRA, YSYEKL. V lost 1 base and J lost 8; bases outside the gene matches: 12. The CDR3 reads CASSQALSLQGAGYTF. The CDR3 DNA sequence: TGCGCCAGCAGCCAAGCCCTTTCTCTCCAGGGGGCGGGCTACACCTTC.

The rearrangement joins TRBV30 to TRBJ1-6; the D gene is possibly TRBD1 (5 bases). The CDR3 contains 12 residues. Trimming cost V 4 bases and J 6 bases, with 7 bases left between them. Germline V gene data show CDR1 as GTSNPN and CDR2 as SVGIG (reference sequence). The CDR3 region is CAWTGGNSPLHF. The CDR3 bases are TGTGCCTGGACGGGGGGTAATTCACCCCTCCACTTT.

The genes are TRBV6-5 and TRBJ1-6; 9 bases match TRBD1. Germline CDR1 reads MNHEY; CDR2 reads SVGAGI. This CDR3 has 15 amino acids. The V segment lost 2 bases and the J segment 8 bases; nucleotides outside the gene matches: 4. CDR3 residues: CASSYRTGAYSPLHF. The CDR3 nucleotides are TGTGCCAGCAGTTACCGGACAGGGGCCTATTCACCCCTCCACTTT.

The chain employs TRBV9 and TRBJ1-6; D gene uncertain. The V gene's germline CDR1 is SGDLS and CDR2 YYNGEE. The ends were cut back, 4 bases at V and 6 bases at J, with 8 bases in the middle. This CDR3 comprises 13 residues. CDR3 DNA sequence: TGTGCCAGCAGCTCCAGCCCTAATTCACCCCTCCACTTT. It yields the protein CASSSSPNSPLHF.

The chain has TRBV9 and TRBJ2-1; TRBD1 aligns across 7 bases. The CDR3 covers 14 residues. Trimming cost V 3 bases and J 4 bases; bases outside gene matches: 4. Germline CDR1 reads SGDLS; CDR2 reads YYNGEE. For the CDR3, the DNA is TGTGCCAGCAGCGGGGGACAGCCATACAATGAGCAGTTCTTC. Translating it yields CASSGGQPYNEQFF.

The chain couples TRBV19 to TRBJ1-2, with D hard to call. This CDR3 has 15 residues. Trimming took 1 base from V and 3 from J, leaving 12 bases between them. Germline-derived CDR1 and CDR2 are LNHDA and SQIVND (reference sequence). The CDR3 DNA reads as TGTGCCAGTAGTATAGGGGCTGAGACTCACTATGGCTACACCTTC. It is translated as CASSIGAETHYGYTF.

The chain uses TRBV6-5 and TRBJ1-5; possibly TRBD1 for D (5 bases). The CDR3 covers 14 residues. The germline V gene encodes CDR1 MNHEY and CDR2 SVGAGI. V lost 5 bases and J 5 bases, leaving 13 bases between the germline ends. The CDR3 region is CASSPIRGHQPQHF. The CDR3 DNA reads TGTGCCAGCAGTCCGATTAGGGGTCATCAGCCCCAGCATTTT.

V gene TRBV25-1 combines with J gene TRBJ2-7; D tentatively fits TRBD1 or TRBD2 (6 bases each). The V end was cut by 4 bases, the J end by 0 bases, with 10 bases between. Germline V gene lookup returns CDR1 MGHDK and CDR2 SYGVNS. The CDR3 covers 14 residues. CDR3 DNA sequence: TGTGCCAGCAGTGTCGGGGGCAGCTCCTACGAGCAGTACTTC. Protein: CASSVGGSSYEQYF.

The chain employs TRBV30 and TRBJ2-1, with 9 bases lining up with TRBD1. The CDR3 length is 14 residues. Trimming took 5 bases from V and 4 from J; bases not matched to a gene: 6. The germline gives CDR1 GTSNPN, CDR2 SVGIG (reference sequence). The CDR3 loop reads CAWDRGVAYNEQFF. CDR3 in DNA: TGTGCCTGGGACAGGGGGGTGGCATACAATGAGCAGTTCTTC. The complete variable domain, with remaining parts taken from reference TRBV30 and TRBJ2-1, reads SQTIHQWPATLVQPVGSPLSLECTVEGTSNPNLYWYRQAAGRGLQLLFYSVGIGQISSEVPQNLSASRPQDRQFILSSKKLLLSDSGFYLCAWDRGVAYNEQFFGPGTRLTVL.

This chain joins TRBV7-2 and TRBJ2-7; D is undetermined. Germline CDR1 reads SGHTA; CDR2 reads FQGNSA. The CDR3 runs to 14 residues. V lost 6 bases and J lost 3, with 15 bases in between. CDR3 DNA sequence: TGTGCCAGCAGACTTGGGAAAGGATACTACGAGCAGTACTTC. Protein sequence: CASRLGKGYYEQYF.

This chain's CDR3 is CASSQPGQGHGYTF. The CDR3 DNA is TGCGCCAGCAGCCAACCGGGACAGGGGCATGGCTACACCTTC. This chain joins TRBV4-1 and TRBJ1-2; 10 bases align to TRBD1. CDR3 length: 14 residues. The V and J ends lost 2 bases and 6 bases, in that order; junction bases with no gene match: 3. CDR1 MGHRA and CDR2 YSYEKL come from the germline V gene.

This chain uses TRBV14 with TRBJ1-6; 9 bases agree with TRBD1. The CDR3 loop spans 16 amino acids. Looked up from germline, CDR1 is SGHDN and CDR2 is FVKESK. J gave up 7 bases and V 3 bases, and 7 bases lay outside the gene matches. This CDR3 reads CASSHITTGGNSPLHF. As DNA, the CDR3 is TGTGCCAGCAGCCATATAACGACAGGGGGGAATTCACCCCTCCACTTT.

The chain couples TRBV5-1 to TRBJ2-1, with 7 bases identical to TRBD2. Germline lookup yields CDR1 SGHRS and CDR2 YFSETQ. V was pared by 5 bases and J by 4 bases, with 6 bases of the junction left unmatched. The CDR3 contains 14 residues. The CDR3, as DNA: TGCGCCAGCAGACCGGGACTATCTTACAATGAGCAGTTCTTC. Its translation is CASRPGLSYNEQFF.

J is TRBJ1-5 and V is TRBV28; D unresolved. The V end lost 7 bases, the J end lost 3 bases, and 7 bases lay between the germline ends. CDR1 MDHEN and CDR2 SYDVKM come from the germline V gene. The CDR3 runs to 12 residues. The CDR3 here is CASTTVNQPQHF. CDR3 in DNA: TGTGCCAGCACAACAGTCAATCAGCCCCAGCATTTT.

The chain joins TRBV7-2 to TRBJ2-1; 10 nucleotides agree with TRBD2. V was pared by 0 bases and J by 3 bases, with 2 bases of the junction left unmatched. CDR1 SGHTA and CDR2 FQGNSA come from the germline V gene. The CDR3 is 16 amino acids. This chain's CDR3 is CASSLARTSGYNEQFF. DNA for the CDR3: TGTGCCAGCAGCTTAGCTAGGACTAGCGGCTACAATGAGCAGTTCTTC.